Shown below are 11 T cell receptor beta chains from a single sample sequenced in a study of blood T cell repertoires in COVID-19. Clones were read by immunoSEQ multiplex PCR, and TCRdb kept only the in-frame ones, dropping some. The sample yields approximately 200,000 clones, approximately 90% seen once. Sample: peripheral blood. The origin of the receptors is a man between 65 and 85 years old with active or convalescent COVID-19.

The genes are TRBV7-9 and TRBJ2-2; the match to TRBD1 covers 9 bases. V trimming: 7 bases; J trimming: 1 base; junction bases outside the gene matches: 10. The CDR3 is made up of 17 amino acids. Germline-derived CDR1 and CDR2 are SEHNR and FQNEAQ (reference sequence). CDR3: CASTPRPGQGNTGELFF. As DNA, the CDR3 is TGTGCCAGCACTCCCCGACCGGGACAGGGGAACACCGGGGAGCTGTTTTTT.

The V call is TRBV7-8, the J call TRBJ2-3, with 14 bases matching TRBD2. This CDR3 is built from 15 residues. Germline CDR1 reads SGHVS; CDR2 reads FQNEAQ. J gave up 5 bases and V 5 bases, and 3 bases lay outside the gene matches. CDR3 sequence reads: CASSPGLAGVDTQYF. CDR3 sequence (DNA): TGTGCCAGCAGCCCGGGACTAGCGGGGGTAGATACGCAGTATTTT.

The chain couples TRBV6-5 to TRBJ1-6, with TRBD1 identical over 10 bases. Trimming cost V 9 bases and J 8 bases; bases outside gene matches: 7. The CDR3 has 14 amino acids. CDR1 is MNHEY and CDR2 is SVGAGI in the germline V gene. CDR3 in DNA: TGTGCCAGTACAGACAGGGGGCCGGATTCACCCCTCCACTTT. The encoded protein is CASTDRGPDSPLHF.

This chain's CDR3 is CASSWAGASYEQYF. For the CDR3, the DNA is TGTGCCAGCAGCTGGGCGGGGGCGAGCTACGAGCAGTACTTC. The chain combines TRBV5-6 with TRBJ2-7; a possible D gene is TRBD2 (7 bases). V was shortened by 3 bases and J by 3 bases, with 13 bases between the two germline ends. In germline, CDR1 is SGHDT, CDR2 YYEEEE. CDR3 length equals 14 residues.

This clone was seen a single time. The chain couples TRBV5-1 to TRBJ2-3; weak D call: TRBD1 (6 bases). The CDR3 spans 15 residues. The ends were cut back, 4 bases at V and 4 bases at J, with 16 bases in the middle. The germline V gene encodes CDR1 SGHRS and CDR2 YFSETQ. DNA of the CDR3: TGCGCCAGCAGCAAAGGGGGTTCCGACGCAGATACGCAGTATTTT. Protein product: CASSKGGSDADTQYF. The full variable domain, rest sourced from reference TRBV5-1 and TRBJ2-3, is KAGVTQTPRYLIKTRGQQVTLSCSPISGHRSVSWYQQTPGQGLQFLFEYFSETQRNKGNFPGRFSGRQFSNSRSEMNVSTLELGDSALYLCASSKGGSDADTQYFGPGTRLTVL.

V and J are TRBV3-1 (or the pseudogene TRBV3-2) and TRBJ2-7; a weak D match, TRBD2 (6 bases). The V gene's germline CDR1 is LGHDT and CDR2 YNNKEL (reference sequence). V was trimmed by 4 bases and J by 3 bases, leaving 10 bases between them. The CDR3 has 13 residues. CDR3 sequence reads: CASSRDLNYEQYF. In DNA, the CDR3 is TGTGCCAGCAGCCGGGACTTAAACTACGAGCAGTACTTC.

The chain combines TRBV18 with TRBJ1-1; 7 bases are shared with TRBD1. The germline CDR1 and CDR2 sequences are KGHSH and LQKENI. V was clipped by 3 bases and J by 0 bases; unmatched bases: 4. The CDR3 extends over 15 amino acids. CDR3 protein: CASSPRGLMNTEAFF. The CDR3 nucleotides read TGTGCCAGCTCACCTAGGGGGCTCATGAACACTGAAGCTTTCTTT.

The V and J genes are TRBV5-1 and TRBJ2-3; no clear D gene. Trimming stripped 3 bases from V and 4 bases from J, with 9 bases between. Germline V gives CDR1 SGHRS, CDR2 YFSETQ. The CDR3 has 13 residues. CDR3 residues: CASSSPGSDTQYF. Here the CDR3 DNA reads TGCGCCAGCAGCTCCCCCGGGTCAGATACGCAGTATTTT.

J is TRBJ1-6 and V is TRBV5-1, with TRBD1 matching over 10 bases. The CDR3 has 15 amino acids. The germline CDR1 and CDR2 sequences are SGHRS and YFSETQ. Losses at the gene ends were 4 bases for V and 9 bases for J; bases not matched to a gene: 7. In DNA, the CDR3 is TGCGCCAGCAGCCCTAAAGGACAGGGGGGTTCACCCCTCCACTTT. Its protein product is CASSPKGQGGSPLHF.

The chain couples TRBV15 to TRBJ2-1; 10 nucleotides agree with TRBD1. After removal of 1 base from V and 12 bases from J, the junction contained 0 bases not matched to a gene. CDR1 and CDR2 from the germline V gene are LNHNV and YYDKDF (reference sequence). The length of the CDR3 is 12 residues. For the CDR3, the DNA is TGTGCCACCAGCAGAGGGGACAGGGGGCAGTTCTTC. This gives the protein CATSRGDRGQFF.

This clone was found once. The CDR3 DNA sequence: TGTGCCAGCAGTTTATGGCTAGCGGGGCCGGGGGGCACAGATACGCAGTATTTT. This translates into CASSLWLAGPGGTDTQYF. The V call is TRBV27, the J call TRBJ2-3; TRBD2 aligns across 9 bases. Germline V gene data show CDR1 as MNHEY and CDR2 as SMNVEV (reference sequence). V was pared by 1 base and J by 1 base, with 9 bases of the junction left unmatched. CDR3 length equals 18 residues.